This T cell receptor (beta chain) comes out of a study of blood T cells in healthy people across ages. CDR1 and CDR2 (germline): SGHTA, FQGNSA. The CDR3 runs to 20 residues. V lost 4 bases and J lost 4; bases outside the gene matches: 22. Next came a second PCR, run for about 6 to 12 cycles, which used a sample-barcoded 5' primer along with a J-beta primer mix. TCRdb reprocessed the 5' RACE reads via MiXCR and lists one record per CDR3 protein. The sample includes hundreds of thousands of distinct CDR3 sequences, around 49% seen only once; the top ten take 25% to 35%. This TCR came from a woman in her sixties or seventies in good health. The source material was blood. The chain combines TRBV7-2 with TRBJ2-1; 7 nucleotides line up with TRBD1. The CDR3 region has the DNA TGTGCCAGCAGCTCCCTGACGTCGACAGGGCAATCCCGGAGGTACAATGAGCAGTTCTTC. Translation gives CASSSLTSTGQSRRYNEQFF. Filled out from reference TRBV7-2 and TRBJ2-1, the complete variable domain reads GAGVSQSPSNKVTEKGKDVELRCDPISGHTALYWYRQSLGQGLEFLIYFQGNSAPDKSGLPSDRFSAERTGGSVSTLTIQRTQQEDSAVYLCASSSLTSTGQSRRYNEQFFGPGTRLTVL.